This is a list of T cell receptor beta chains from one sample in a study of T cells in Graves' hyperthyroidism and ophthalmopathy. Each CDR3 protein is one row after TCRdb ran MiXCR on the multiplex PCR reads. Seen here are 800,000 or so distinct CDR3 sequences, roughly 40% observed once, and the top ten hold 8.9%. The source material was blood. Receptors originate from a man aged 18 to 29 with Graves' hyperthyroidism. Both conserved end residues are part of each CDR3. The order of the fields is V gene, J gene, clone size, D gene, CDR3 protein, CDR3 DNA. D genes are given only for firm matches. A row's size may be missing; if present it is once, few, many or a size class.

V gene: TRBV9; J gene: TRBJ1-3; clone size: many; D gene: NA; CDR3 protein: CASSVGRSSGNTIYF; CDR3 DNA: TGTGCCAGCAGCGTAGGACGGAGCTCTGGAAACACCATATATTTT
V gene: TRBV12-3/TRBV12-4; J gene: TRBJ1-1; clone size: many; D gene: TRBD1; CDR3 protein: CASSSRDREAFF; CDR3 DNA: TGTGCCAGCAGTTCCCGGGACAGGGAAGCTTTCTTT
V gene: TRBV7-2; J gene: TRBJ1-4; clone size: NA; D gene: TRBD1; CDR3 protein: CASSLGQGPTNEKLFF; CDR3 DNA: TGTGCCAGCAGCTTAGGACAGGGACCAACTAATGAAAAACTGTTTTTT
V gene: TRBV19; J gene: TRBJ1-1; clone size: few; D gene: NA; CDR3 protein: CASSIRVVNTEAFF; CDR3 DNA: TGTGCCAGTAGTATCAGAGTTGTGAACACTGAAGCTTTCTTT
V gene: TRBV14; J gene: TRBJ1-1; clone size: many; D gene: NA; CDR3 protein: CASSLGLPGVTEAFF; CDR3 DNA: TGTGCCAGCAGCCTCGGCCTTCCCGGAGTCACTGAAGCTTTCTTT
V gene: TRBV4-2; J gene: TRBJ1-4; clone size: NA; D gene: TRBD1; CDR3 protein: CASSQEGTDHNEKLFF; CDR3 DNA: TGTGCCAGCAGCCAAGAGGGGACAGACCATAATGAAAAACTGTTTTTT
V gene: TRBV6-1; J gene: TRBJ1-1; clone size: few; D gene: NA; CDR3 protein: CASSERGAFF; CDR3 DNA: TGTGCCAGCAGTGAGAGGGGAGCTTTCTTT
V gene: TRBV12-3/TRBV12-4; J gene: TRBJ2-5; clone size: NA; D gene: NA; CDR3 protein: CASSTSGVQETQYF; CDR3 DNA: TGTGCCAGCAGCACCTCAGGGGTCCAAGAGACCCAGTACTTC
V gene: TRBV7-2; J gene: TRBJ1-1; clone size: few; D gene: NA; CDR3 protein: CASSLTPGYTEAFF; CDR3 DNA: TGTGCCAGCAGCTTAACCCCAGGCTACACTGAAGCTTTCTTT
V gene: TRBV12-3/TRBV12-4; J gene: TRBJ1-1; clone size: many; D gene: NA; CDR3 protein: CASSSPTAEAFF; CDR3 DNA: TGTGCCAGCAGTTCCCCGACGGCTGAAGCTTTCTTT
V gene: TRBV6-1; J gene: TRBJ1-3; clone size: many; D gene: NA; CDR3 protein: CASSEVDVPGNTIYF; CDR3 DNA: TGTGCCAGCAGTGAAGTTGATGTTCCAGGGAACACCATATATTTT